One and the same sample provided the 2 T cell receptor beta chains below, sequenced in a study of vaccination effects on CD4 cells after COVID-19. These TCRs' antigens remain unknown. After expansion with viral peptide pools in the ViraFEST assay, antigen-specific CD4+ T cells were sequenced. Culturing for about 10 days preceded CD4+ T cell isolation. Participants were vaccinated with two doses of either the BNT162b2 or mRNA-1273 vaccine. Clones were sequenced by immunoSEQ multiplex PCR, and TCRdb holds only the in-frame ones, with some missing. The table shows some 27,000 clones, with 70% to 75% occurring only once. The sequencing here drew on CD4+ T cells from PBMCs cultured with HCoV-NL63 spike peptides, taken after COVID-19 vaccination. The receptor set was obtained from a human donor who received a COVID-19 vaccine.

The V and J genes are TRBV5-4 and TRBJ2-7; D not certain. The CDR3 is 12 residues long. Per the germline V gene, CDR1 is SGHNT and CDR2 is YYREEE (reference sequence). V was pared by 3 bases and J by 9 bases, with 13 bases between. The CDR3 reads CASSSRVSVQYF. The DNA of the CDR3 is TGTGCCAGCAGCTCCCGGGTGAGTGTGCAGTACTTC.

The rearrangement links TRBV10-3 to TRBJ2-1; maybe TRBD1 (6 bases). Looked up from germline, CDR1 is ENHRY and CDR2 is SYGVKD. This CDR3 has 13 residues. Trimming cost V 8 bases and J 4 bases, with 12 bases left between them. DNA for the CDR3: TGTGCCATCCAGGGGCTGGAGTACAATGAGCAGTTCTTC. Translated, it gives CAIQGLEYNEQFF.